The source of this T cell receptor (beta chain) is a study of early T cells in non-severe SARS-CoV-2 infection. Study as a whole: Sequencing of bulk RNA from unsorted whole blood was done, without chain pairing.

Individual cDNA molecules were tagged with unique molecular identifiers. TCRdb re-called the 5' RACE reads with MiXCR, one entry per CDR3 protein. In the table there are 55,000 to 70,000 distinct CDR3 sequences, approximately 10% of which are singletons. Germline values: CDR1 MNHNY, CDR2 SVGAGI (reference sequence). Unmatched junction bases numbered 4, after V lost 2 bases and J lost 9 bases. The CDR3 extends over 15 amino acids. Findings and limits, study-wide: Comparison of clonotypes with VDJdb favored anti-spike CD8 responses while missing private and CD4 specificities.

This clonotype was counted many times. No antigen is known for it. The V gene is TRBV6-6, the J gene TRBJ2-1; 13 bases align to TRBD2. The sample consisted of whole blood. The source of this sequence is an adult who was a healthcare worker with PCR-confirmed SARS-CoV-2 infection or an uninfected control (not recorded which). This chain's CDR3 is CASSYEGLAGSEQFF. The CDR3 DNA follows: TGTGCCAGCAGTTACGAGGGACTAGCGGGATCTGAGCAGTTCTTC.